These 21 T cell receptor beta chains came from one sample sequenced in a study of blood T cell repertoires in COVID-19 (TCRdb year 2020). Libraries were built with the immunoSEQ multiplex PCR assay. Not all clones reach the TCRdb copy of this immuneACCESS table, which keeps in-frame sequences only. Checked studies attribute under half of the gap to unresolved V genes and leave the rest unexplained. In all, the sample holds about 140,000 clones, and around 85% of those were seen once. Around 4.6% of the sample lies in the top ten. The sequenced sample was peripheral blood. All receptors derive from a human donor in a cohort sampled during active COVID-19.

This chain links TRBV3-1 (or the pseudogene TRBV3-2) with TRBJ2-1; possible D gene TRBD1, 6 bases. The CDR3 consists of 15 residues. Trimming left V 8 bases short and J 3 bases short, with 17 bases between. The germline V gene has CDR1 LGHDT and CDR2 YNNKEL (reference sequence). The CDR3 here is CASRLTGTNYNEQFF. The CDR3 coding sequence is TGTGCCAGCCGCTTAACCGGGACAAACTACAATGAGCAGTTCTTC.

The chain joins TRBV2 to TRBJ2-7, with D possibly matching TRBD2 (5 bases). The CDR3 sequence is 13 residues long. The V gene's germline CDR1 is SNHLY and CDR2 FYNNEI. V was pared by 6 bases and J by 2 bases, with 11 bases between. CDR3 loop: CASRQDGTYEQYF. CDR3 DNA sequence: TGTGCCAGCAGGCAGGACGGGACCTACGAGCAGTACTTC.

The gene calls are TRBV3-1 (or the pseudogene TRBV3-2) and TRBJ1-1; TRBD1 matches at 7 bases. The germline V gene encodes CDR1 LGHDT and CDR2 YNNKEL (reference sequence). The CDR3 length is 14 residues. The trim removed 1 base at V and 4 bases at J, leaving 3 bases unmatched. CDR3 protein: CASSQAYRGTEAFF. CDR3 in DNA: TGTGCCAGCAGCCAAGCATACAGGGGCACTGAAGCTTTCTTT.

This chain uses TRBV30 with TRBJ2-5; TRBD2 might be the D (6 bases). Deletions cut 8 bases from V and 5 bases from J, with 18 bases between. This CDR3 has 13 amino acids. CDR1 and CDR2 (germline): GTSNPN, SVGIG (reference sequence). The CDR3 region is CAHTQGGGETQYF. In DNA, the CDR3 is TGTGCCCATACCCAGGGAGGTGGTGAGACCCAGTACTTC. Variable domain in full (rest from reference TRBV30 and TRBJ2-5): SQTIHQWPATLVQPVGSPLSLECTVEGTSNPNLYWYRQAAGRGLQLLFYSVGIGQISSEVPQNLSASRPQDRQFILSSKKLLLSDSGFYLCAHTQGGGETQYFGPGTRLLVL.

The chain recombines TRBV11-3 with TRBJ2-5; 9 positions agree with TRBD2. Per the germline V gene, CDR1 is SGHNT and CDR2 is YENEEA. CDR3 length: 15 amino acids. Trimming cost V 3 bases and J 4 bases; bases outside gene matches: 6. CDR3 in amino acids: CASSLGRSGRETQYF. As DNA, the CDR3 is TGTGCCAGCAGCTTGGGACGTAGCGGGAGAGAGACCCAGTACTTC.

V usage is TRBV11-3 and J usage is TRBJ2-5; TRBD2 agrees at 8 bases. The CDR3 covers 19 residues. The germline V gene encodes CDR1 SGHNT and CDR2 YENEEA. The ends lost 5 bases at V and 4 bases at J; junction bases unmatched: 21. This CDR3 reads CASSTYPPLRGGGRETQYF. The CDR3, as DNA: TGTGCCAGCAGCACGTACCCCCCCCTCAGGGGCGGGGGGAGAGAGACCCAGTACTTC.

The chain employs TRBV19 and TRBJ2-7; possibly TRBD2 for D (6 bases). CDR1 and CDR2 (germline): LNHDA, SQIVND (reference sequence). The CDR3 spans 17 residues. With 1 base removed from V and 3 bases from J, the gap between germline ends came to 19 bases. DNA of the CDR3: TGTGCCAGTAGTATAGCGGGCGGAGGGGCGGGCAGCTACGAGCAGTACTTC. Translation gives CASSIAGGGAGSYEQYF.

The V gene is TRBV4-1, the J gene TRBJ2-7; D possibly corresponds to TRBD2 (5 bases). Trimming took 6 bases from V and 3 from J, leaving 9 bases between them. Germline loops: CDR1 MGHRA, CDR2 YSYEKL. CDR3 size: 12 residues. CDR3 residues: CASSTSGYEQYF. The DNA of the CDR3 is TGCGCCAGCAGTACTAGTGGCTACGAGCAGTACTTC.

This sequence joins TRBV19 and TRBJ1-2; D may be TRBD1 (6 bases). Trimming left V 5 bases short and J 3 bases short, with 16 bases between. The length of the CDR3 is 15 residues. CDR1 is LNHDA, CDR2 SQIVND, per germline (reference sequence). Here the CDR3 reads CASSVQGGYDYGYTF. CDR3 nucleotides: TGTGCCAGTAGTGTACAGGGAGGGTATGACTATGGCTACACCTTC.

This clone was recorded once. The chain couples TRBV27 to TRBJ2-3; 7 bases fit TRBD2. Trimming cost V 5 bases and J 0 bases; bases outside gene matches: 11. The CDR3 is 17 residues long. CDR1 and CDR2 (germline): MNHEY, SMNVEV (reference sequence). The CDR3 bases are TGTGCCAGCAGTCCGTTACTAGCGCTACCTAGCACAGATACGCAGTATTTT. Translation: CASSPLLALPSTDTQYF.

The chain uses TRBV13 and TRBJ2-1; a possible D gene is TRBD2 (6 bases). The length of the CDR3 is 13 residues. Trimming took 5 bases from V and 6 from J, leaving 11 bases between them. CDR1 is PRHDT, CDR2 FYEKMQ, per germline (reference sequence). The CDR3 reads CASSPPTSNEQFF. The CDR3 DNA is TGTGCCAGCAGCCCACCGACTAGCAATGAGCAGTTCTTC.

This rearrangement joins TRBV21-1 to TRBJ2-2; the table gives TRBD1 as D, unverified against the DNA. TRBV21-1 is flagged as a pseudogene. CDR3 length: 14 amino acids. Here the CDR3 DNA reads TGTGCCAACACCGGGACAGGGGGCACCGGGGAGCTGTTTTTT. It encodes CANTGTGGTGELFF.

The chain recombines TRBV29-1 with TRBJ2-4, with 8 positions matching TRBD1. Germline CDR1 reads SQVTM; CDR2 reads ANQGSEA. The CDR3 contains 14 residues. V lost 4 bases, J lost 6 bases, and 8 bases stayed unmatched. The CDR3 DNA is TGCAGCGTTGCGGTTCAGGGGGCGGTAAACATTCAGTACTTC. This sequence encodes CSVAVQGAVNIQYF.

The V gene is TRBV2, the J gene TRBJ2-6; 7 bases fit TRBD1. The CDR3 covers 15 residues. After removal of 1 base from V and 4 bases from J, the junction contained 1 base not matched to a gene. Per the germline V gene, CDR1 is SNHLY and CDR2 is FYNNEI. For the CDR3, the DNA is TGTGCCAGCAGTGAAGAGACAGGGGGGGCCAACGTCCTGACTTTC. Encoded protein: CASSEETGGANVLTF.

The genes are TRBV24-1 and TRBJ2-7; no clear D. Germline values: CDR1 KGHDR, CDR2 SFDVKD. V was trimmed by 3 bases and J by 4 bases, leaving 6 bases between them. There are 12 residues in the CDR3. CDR3 residues: CATSDGRYEQYF. The CDR3 nucleotides are TGTGCCACCAGTGATGGTCGGTACGAGCAGTACTTC.

The CDR3 bases are TGTGCCAGCAGTACCGGGATGAACACTGAAGCTTTCTTT. It encodes CASSTGMNTEAFF. This chain uses TRBV2 with TRBJ1-1; D is unresolved. The CDR3 has 13 amino acids. The V gene lost 5 bases and the J gene lost 0 bases, with 7 bases spanning the gap. Germline values: CDR1 SNHLY, CDR2 FYNNEI.

This sequence joins TRBV20-1 and TRBJ2-1, with a possible D match to TRBD2 (6 bases). The CDR3 is 15 residues long. From germline, CDR1 is DFQATT and CDR2 SNEGSKA (reference sequence). The V gene lost 3 bases and the J gene lost 8 bases, with 20 bases spanning the gap. CDR3 amino acids: CSASPLATPGDEQFF. CDR3 DNA sequence: TGCAGTGCTAGTCCCCTAGCCACACCGGGGGATGAGCAGTTCTTC.

The chain employs TRBV14 and TRBJ1-2, with D tentatively TRBD1 (6 bases). The CDR3 has 13 amino acids. With 3 bases removed from V and 8 bases from J, the gap between germline ends came to 13 bases. Germline CDR1 and CDR2: SGHDN and FVKESK. In nucleotides, the CDR3 is TGTGCCAGCAGCCAGCAGGGGATTGGAGGCTACACCTTC. Its translation is CASSQQGIGGYTF.

This sequence joins TRBV7-2 and TRBJ2-7; TRBD2 aligns across 9 bases. Germline lookup yields CDR1 SGHTA and CDR2 FQGNSA. CDR3 size: 15 residues. Losses at the gene ends were 8 bases for V and 3 bases for J; bases not matched to a gene: 11. In DNA, the CDR3 is TGTGCCAGCGGAAGGGGGGTAGCGGGAGTCTACGAGCAGTACTTC. Translating gives CASGRGVAGVYEQYF.

This chain links TRBV19 with TRBJ1-2; D might be TRBD1 (5 bases). The CDR3 extends over 16 amino acids. V lost 0 bases to trimming and J lost 2 bases, with 13 bases between them. Germline V gives CDR1 LNHDA, CDR2 SQIVND (reference sequence). CDR3 loop: CASSIDRATFNYGYTF. The CDR3 DNA reads as TGTGCCAGTAGTATAGACAGGGCCACTTTCAACTATGGCTACACCTTC.

This rearrangement joins TRBV27 to TRBJ1-2, with D possibly being TRBD1 (6 bases). The CDR3 has 15 amino acids. CDR1 and CDR2 (germline): MNHEY, SMNVEV (reference sequence). V dropped 6 bases and J dropped 0 bases, with 14 bases sitting between them. The CDR3 sequence is CASRKQGNTNYGYTF. The CDR3 DNA is TGTGCCAGCAGGAAACAGGGAAACACTAACTATGGCTACACCTTC.